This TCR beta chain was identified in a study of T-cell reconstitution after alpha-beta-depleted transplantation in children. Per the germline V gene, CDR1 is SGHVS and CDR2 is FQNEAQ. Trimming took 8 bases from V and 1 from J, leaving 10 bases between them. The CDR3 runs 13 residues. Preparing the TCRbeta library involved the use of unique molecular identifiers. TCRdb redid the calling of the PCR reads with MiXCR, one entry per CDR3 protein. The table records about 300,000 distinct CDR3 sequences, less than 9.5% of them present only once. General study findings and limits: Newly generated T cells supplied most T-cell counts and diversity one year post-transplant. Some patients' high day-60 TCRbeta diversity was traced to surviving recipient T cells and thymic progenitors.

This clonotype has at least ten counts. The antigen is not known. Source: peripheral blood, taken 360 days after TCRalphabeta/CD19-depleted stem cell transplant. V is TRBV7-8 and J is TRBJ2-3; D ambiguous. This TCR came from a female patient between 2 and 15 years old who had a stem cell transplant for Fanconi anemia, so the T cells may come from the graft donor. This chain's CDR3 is CASLGRGTDTQYF. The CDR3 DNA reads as TGTGCCAGCTTAGGTCGGGGCACAGATACGCAGTATTTT.